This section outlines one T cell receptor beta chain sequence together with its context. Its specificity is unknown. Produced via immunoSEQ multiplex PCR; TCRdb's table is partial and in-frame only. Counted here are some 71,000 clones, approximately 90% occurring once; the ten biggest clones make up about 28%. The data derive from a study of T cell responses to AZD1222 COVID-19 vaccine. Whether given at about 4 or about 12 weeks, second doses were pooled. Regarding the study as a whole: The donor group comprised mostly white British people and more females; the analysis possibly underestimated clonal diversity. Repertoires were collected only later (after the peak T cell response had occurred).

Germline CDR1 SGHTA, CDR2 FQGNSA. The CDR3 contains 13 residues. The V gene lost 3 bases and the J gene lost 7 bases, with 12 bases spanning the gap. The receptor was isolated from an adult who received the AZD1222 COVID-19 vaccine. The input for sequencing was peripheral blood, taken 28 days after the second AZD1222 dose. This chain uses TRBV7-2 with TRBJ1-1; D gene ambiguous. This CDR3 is CASSFSSWVEAFF. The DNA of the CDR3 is TGTGCCAGCAGCTTCAGCAGTTGGGTTGAAGCTTTCTTT.